This T cell receptor (beta chain) appears in the sequencing data of a study of T-cell reconstitution after alpha-beta-depleted transplantation in children. Germline CDR1 is KGHDR and CDR2 is SFDVKD. The trim removed 7 bases at V and 4 bases at J, leaving 1 base unmatched. CDR3 size: 14 residues. The sample holds a few counts of this clonotype. The antigen is undetermined. Unique molecular identifiers were incorporated during preparation of the TCRbeta library. TCRdb processed the PCR reads anew with MiXCR; each CDR3 protein has one entry. The table includes about 130,000 distinct CDR3 sequences, about 9.5% detected once. Overall study results and limits: Counts and diversity of T cells one year after transplant came mostly from newly produced T cells.

The rearrangement links TRBV24-1 to TRBJ2-1, with 12 bases identical to TRBD2. Sample: PBMCs, mostly from graft donor cells, taken 180 days after TCRalphabeta/CD19-depleted stem cell transplant. The clonotype was recovered from a girl under three years old who had a stem cell transplant for combined immunodeficiency, so the T cells may come from the graft donor. CDR3: CATSLAGGYNEQFF. Here the CDR3 DNA reads TGTGCCACCAGCCTAGCGGGAGGGTACAATGAGCAGTTCTTC.